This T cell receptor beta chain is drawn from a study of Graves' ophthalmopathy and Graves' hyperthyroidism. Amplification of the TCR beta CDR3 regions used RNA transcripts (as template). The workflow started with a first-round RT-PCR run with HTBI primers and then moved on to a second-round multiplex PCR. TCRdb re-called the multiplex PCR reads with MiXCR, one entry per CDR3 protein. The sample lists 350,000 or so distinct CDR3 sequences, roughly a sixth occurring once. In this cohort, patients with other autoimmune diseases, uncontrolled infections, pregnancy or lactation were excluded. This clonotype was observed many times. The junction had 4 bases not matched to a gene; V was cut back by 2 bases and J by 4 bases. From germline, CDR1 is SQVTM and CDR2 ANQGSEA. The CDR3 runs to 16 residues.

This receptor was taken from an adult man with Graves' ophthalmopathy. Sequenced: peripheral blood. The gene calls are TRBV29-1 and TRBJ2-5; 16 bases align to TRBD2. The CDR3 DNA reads TGCAGCGTTGAACCGGGACTAGCGGGGGGGCCAGAGACCCAGTACTTC. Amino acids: CSVEPGLAGGPETQYF.